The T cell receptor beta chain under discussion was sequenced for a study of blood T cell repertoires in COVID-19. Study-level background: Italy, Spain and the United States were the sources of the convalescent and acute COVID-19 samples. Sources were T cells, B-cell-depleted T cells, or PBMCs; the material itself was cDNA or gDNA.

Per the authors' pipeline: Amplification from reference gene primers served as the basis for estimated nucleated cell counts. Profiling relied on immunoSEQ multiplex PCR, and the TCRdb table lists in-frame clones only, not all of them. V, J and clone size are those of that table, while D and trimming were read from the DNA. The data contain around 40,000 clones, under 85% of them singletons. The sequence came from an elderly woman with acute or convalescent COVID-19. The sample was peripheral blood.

The CDR3 DNA is TGCAGCGTTGAAGGTTACAGGTCAGGGCTTTCCTACGAGCAGTACTTC. Amino acid sequence: CSVEGYRSGLSYEQYF. This chain joins TRBV29-1 and TRBJ2-7; D is possibly TRBD1 (5 bases). Germline loops: CDR1 SQVTM, CDR2 ANQGSEA. V dropped 1 base and J dropped 1 base, with 17 bases sitting between them. CDR3 length: 16 residues.